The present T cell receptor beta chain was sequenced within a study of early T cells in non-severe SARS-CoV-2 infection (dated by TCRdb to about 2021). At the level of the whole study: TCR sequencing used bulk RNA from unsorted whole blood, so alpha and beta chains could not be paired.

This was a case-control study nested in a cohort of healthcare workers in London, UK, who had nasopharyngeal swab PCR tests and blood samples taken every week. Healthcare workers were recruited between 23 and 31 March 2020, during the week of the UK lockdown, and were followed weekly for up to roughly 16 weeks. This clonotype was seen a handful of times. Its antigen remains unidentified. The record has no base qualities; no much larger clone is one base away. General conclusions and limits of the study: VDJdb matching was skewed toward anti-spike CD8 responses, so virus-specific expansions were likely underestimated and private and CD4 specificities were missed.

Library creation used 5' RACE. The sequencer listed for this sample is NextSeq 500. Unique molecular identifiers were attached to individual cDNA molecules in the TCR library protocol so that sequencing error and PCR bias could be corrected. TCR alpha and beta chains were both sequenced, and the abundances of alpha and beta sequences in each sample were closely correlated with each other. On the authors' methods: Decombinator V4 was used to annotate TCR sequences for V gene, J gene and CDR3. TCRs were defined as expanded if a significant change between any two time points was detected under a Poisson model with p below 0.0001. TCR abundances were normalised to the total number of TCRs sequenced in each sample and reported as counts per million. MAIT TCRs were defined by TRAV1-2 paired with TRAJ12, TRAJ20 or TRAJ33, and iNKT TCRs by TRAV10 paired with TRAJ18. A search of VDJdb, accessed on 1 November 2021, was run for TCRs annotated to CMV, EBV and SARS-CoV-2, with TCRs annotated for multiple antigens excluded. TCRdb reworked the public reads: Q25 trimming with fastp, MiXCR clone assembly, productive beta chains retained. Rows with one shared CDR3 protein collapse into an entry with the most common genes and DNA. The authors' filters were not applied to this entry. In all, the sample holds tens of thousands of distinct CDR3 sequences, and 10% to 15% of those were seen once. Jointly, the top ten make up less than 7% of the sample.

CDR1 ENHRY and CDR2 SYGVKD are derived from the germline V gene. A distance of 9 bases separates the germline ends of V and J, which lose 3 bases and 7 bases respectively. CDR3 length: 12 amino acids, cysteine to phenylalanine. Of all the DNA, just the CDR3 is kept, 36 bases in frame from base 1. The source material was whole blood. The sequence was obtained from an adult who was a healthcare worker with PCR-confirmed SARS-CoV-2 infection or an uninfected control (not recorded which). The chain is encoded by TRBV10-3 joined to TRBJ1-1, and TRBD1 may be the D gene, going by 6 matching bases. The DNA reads TGTGCCATCAGTGATTCACAGGGTGAAGCTTTCTTT. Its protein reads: CAISDSQGEAFF.